These 26 T cell receptor beta chains originate from one sample sequenced in a study of identical twins. TCRdb redid the calling of the 5' RACE reads with MiXCR, one entry per CDR3 protein. The sample holds about 1.7 million distinct CDR3 sequences, roughly a third seen once. Sequenced material: cord blood. The source of these receptors is a newborn girl in good health.

The chain combines TRBV12-3 or TRBV12-4 with TRBJ1-2, with 9 bases matching TRBD1. The J segment lost 4 bases and the V segment lost 5 bases, leaving 5 bases of the junction unmatched. The CDR3 consists of 14 residues. The CDR3 protein is CASSIQGASYGYTF. As DNA, the CDR3 is TGTGCCAGCAGTATACAGGGGGCTAGCTATGGCTACACCTTC.

This clonotype was detected only a few times. J is TRBJ2-1 and V is TRBV4-1, with TRBD2 as a possible D gene (5 bases). The CDR3 loop spans 15 amino acids. CDR1 is MGHRA and CDR2 is YSYEKL in the germline V gene. Trimming took 4 bases from V and 4 from J, leaving 14 bases between them. The DNA of the CDR3 is TGCGCCAGCAGCCGGGGTACTAGGGATTACAATGAGCAGTTCTTC. Translation: CASSRGTRDYNEQFF.

Points on this clonotype: Its ends do not fully match the called genes, so a read error is possible. The chain couples TRBV11-2 to TRBJ2-7; D gene uncertain. The germline CDR1 and CDR2 sequences are SGHAT and FQNNGV. This CDR3 has 11 amino acids. Here the CDR3 reads CASSLFYGQYF. The CDR3 region has the DNA TGTGCCAGCAGCTTGTTCTACGGGCAGTACTTC.

This chain uses TRBV7-9 with TRBJ2-3; 9 nucleotides agree with TRBD1. CDR3 length: 16 residues. Germline-derived CDR1 and CDR2 are SEHNR and FQNEAQ (reference sequence). J was trimmed by 2 bases and V by 1 base; bases with no gene match: 4. The CDR3, as DNA: TGTGCCAGCAGCTTAGGGGACAGGGTCGTCACAGATACGCAGTATTTT. It translates to CASSLGDRVVTDTQYF. Supplemented by reference TRBV7-9 and TRBJ2-3, the full variable domain reads DTGVSQNPRHKITKRGQNVTFRCDPISEHNRLYWYRQTLGQGPEFLTYFQNEAQLEKSRLLSDRFSAERPKGSFSTLEIQRTEQGDSAMYLCASSLGDRVVTDTQYFGPGTRLTVL.

CDR3 sequence (DNA): TGTGCCAGCAGTTTAGTTGGGGGGGCGGGAAACATTCAGTACTTC. Its translation is CASSLVGGAGNIQYF. The chain couples TRBV12-3 or TRBV12-4 to TRBJ2-4; perhaps TRBD2 as D (7 bases). The CDR3 extends over 15 amino acids. Trimming removed 1 base at V and 6 bases at J, with 13 bases between.

The rearrangement joins TRBV5-6 to TRBJ1-5; the D gene is possibly TRBD1 (6 bases). CDR3 size: 19 residues. The V and J ends lost 1 base and 0 bases respectively, with 20 bases between them. Germline assignment: CDR1 SGHDT and CDR2 YYEEEE. CDR3 loop: CASSLLKGGAGFSNQPQHF. The CDR3 coding sequence is TGTGCCAGCAGCTTGTTGAAGGGGGGCGCGGGGTTTAGCAATCAGCCCCAGCATTTT.

The chain has TRBV9 and TRBJ2-2; no firm D call. V was clipped by 2 bases and J by 3 bases, with 14 bases between them. The CDR3 contains 16 residues. CDR1 SGDLS and CDR2 YYNGEE come from the germline V gene. CDR3 coding DNA: TGTGCCAGCAGCGTCACCCCCTATCTAGACACCGGGGAGCTGTTTTTT. Translating gives CASSVTPYLDTGELFF.

The J gene is TRBJ2-6, the V gene TRBV5-6; 7 bases fit TRBD1. The CDR3 runs to 18 residues. Looked up from germline, CDR1 is SGHDT and CDR2 is YYEEEE. V lost 0 bases, J lost 1 base, and 7 bases stayed unmatched. CDR3 coding DNA: TGTGCCAGCAGCTTGGAGACAGGGCACCCTTCTGGGGCCAACGTCCTGACTTTC. Its translation is CASSLETGHPSGANVLTF.

The rearrangement uses TRBV3-1 and TRBJ1-2, with D perhaps TRBD1 (5 bases). Germline values: CDR1 LGHDT, CDR2 YNNKEL (reference sequence). The CDR3 runs to 14 residues. V was trimmed by 1 base and J by 7 bases, leaving 13 bases between them. Here the CDR3 DNA reads TGTGCCAGCAGCCAAGCCGGGGGGGAGGGTGGCTACACCTTC. This translates into CASSQAGGEGGYTF.

In its sample, this clonotype was seen many times. V usage is TRBV10-3 and J usage is TRBJ1-6, with a tentative D call TRBD1 (5 bases). This CDR3 is 13 amino acids long. Per germline, CDR1 ENHRY and CDR2 SYGVKD. V was shortened by 3 bases and J by 5 bases, with 5 bases between the two germline ends. The CDR3 region is CAISDRDNSPLHF. The CDR3 DNA reads TGTGCCATCAGTGACAGGGATAATTCACCCCTCCACTTT.

The gene calls are TRBV4-2 and TRBJ2-4, with 11 bases that match TRBD2. Trimming took 3 bases from V and 3 from J; bases not matched to a gene: 13. Germline loops: CDR1 LGHNA, CDR2 YNFKEQ. The CDR3 has 19 residues. CDR3 sequence reads: CASSQLNSGGALGKNIQYF. CDR3 nucleotide sequence: TGTGCCAGCAGCCAGTTAAATAGCGGGGGGGCCCTTGGCAAAAACATTCAGTACTTC.

The gene calls are TRBV7-9 and TRBJ2-1, with D uncertain. V was clipped by 2 bases and J by 3 bases, with 14 bases between them. Looked up from germline, CDR1 is SEHNR and CDR2 is FQNEAQ (reference sequence). The CDR3 totals 16 residues. The CDR3: CASSLFSIPFYNEQFF. The CDR3 DNA reads as TGTGCCAGCAGCTTATTCTCTATACCGTTCTACAATGAGCAGTTCTTC.

This clonotype was observed a handful of times. The chain recombines TRBV20-1 with TRBJ2-3, with D uncertain. This CDR3 is 15 amino acids long. V was clipped by 3 bases and J by 0 bases, with 13 bases between them. The germline CDR1 and CDR2 sequences are DFQATT and SNEGSKA (reference sequence). The CDR3 sequence is CSASPSAASTDTQYF. CDR3 coding DNA: TGCAGTGCTAGCCCTTCGGCTGCTAGCACAGATACGCAGTATTTT.

The chain employs TRBV2 and TRBJ2-3, with 11 bases that match TRBD2. The CDR3 is made up of 16 amino acids. Germline V gene sequence: CDR1 SNHLY, CDR2 FYNNEI. J gave up 6 bases and V 2 bases, and 7 bases lay outside the gene matches. The CDR3 sequence: CASSELLAGAKDTQYF. The CDR3 DNA follows: TGTGCCAGCAGTGAATTACTAGCGGGGGCCAAGGATACGCAGTATTTT. Using reference TRBV2 and TRBJ2-3 for the parts outside the CDR3, the full variable domain is EPEVTQTPSHQVTQMGQEVILRCVPISNHLYFYWYRQILGQKVEFLVSFYNNEISEKSEIFDDQFSVERPDGSNFTLKIRSTKLEDSAMYFCASSELLAGAKDTQYFGPGTRLTVL.

This clonotype occurred once. A junction end diverges from the germline sequence, so it may reflect a read error. The gene calls are TRBV7-2 and TRBJ2-1, with D unclear. Looked up from germline, CDR1 is SGHTA and CDR2 is FQGNSA. CDR3 size: 12 residues. The CDR3 is CASSPSNNERFF. For the CDR3, the DNA is TGTGCCAGCAGCCCTAGTAACAATGAGCGGTTCTTC.

V gene TRBV6-5 combines with J gene TRBJ2-7; TRBD2 might be the D (7 bases). Germline CDR1 MNHEY, CDR2 SVGAGI. Trimming removed 7 bases from V and 2 bases from J, with 15 bases in between. This CDR3 is 14 amino acids long. The CDR3 bases are TGTGCCAGCACCAAAGGGGGGGGGACCTACGAGCAGTACTTC. It is translated as CASTKGGGTYEQYF.

The V and J genes are TRBV29-1 and TRBJ2-1, with 14 bases fitting TRBD2. V lost 3 bases to trimming and J lost 2 bases; unmatched junction nucleotides: 3. The germline CDR1 and CDR2 sequences are SQVTM and ANQGSEA. The CDR3 is 16 residues long. CDR3 nucleotides: TGCAGCGTTGAGGGACTAGCGGGAGTCCCCTACAATGAGCAGTTCTTC. Translated: CSVEGLAGVPYNEQFF.

There are a few counts of this clonotype. The chain links TRBV5-1 to TRBJ2-1, with TRBD1 identical over 7 bases. Germline V lookup: CDR1 SGHRS, CDR2 YFSETQ. The CDR3 extends over 15 amino acids. The V segment lost 0 bases and the J segment 12 bases; nucleotides outside the gene matches: 12. The CDR3, as DNA: TGCGCCAGCAGCTTGGTATCGGAGACAGGGCCCGGGCAGTTCTTC. Amino acid sequence: CASSLVSETGPGQFF.

This clonotype has a handful of counts. The DNA for the CDR3 is TGTGCCAGCAGTGTTCGGCAGGGGGTCTACGAGCAGTACTTC. Translating it yields CASSVRQGVYEQYF. The chain uses TRBV6-4 and TRBJ2-7; 7 nucleotides match TRBD1. Germline V gene sequence: CDR1 MRHNA, CDR2 SNTAGT. Losses at the gene ends were 4 bases for V and 3 bases for J; bases not matched to a gene: 6. This CDR3 is built from 14 residues.

The V and J genes are TRBV3-1 and TRBJ2-7; D is ambiguous. Trimming removed 9 bases from V and 7 bases from J, with 19 bases in between. Per germline, CDR1 LGHDT and CDR2 YNNKEL (reference sequence). The CDR3 extends over 13 amino acids. The CDR3 coding sequence is TGTGCCAGTAGTCACCGCTCCTACAATGAGCAGTACTTC. This translates into CASSHRSYNEQYF.

The chain employs TRBV6-1 and TRBJ2-3, with 11 bases aligning to TRBD2. From germline, CDR1 is MNHNS and CDR2 SASEGT. V dropped 9 bases and J dropped 2; count of bases not matched to a gene: 4. The CDR3 totals 14 residues. The chain's CDR3 is CASLAGGITDTQYF. The CDR3 nucleotides read TGTGCCAGTTTAGCGGGAGGGATCACAGATACGCAGTATTTT.

This clonotype was seen more than once but under ten times. The rearrangement links TRBV6-5 to TRBJ2-1, with 12 bases matching TRBD2. The CDR3 extends over 18 amino acids. V was clipped by 0 bases and J by 6 bases; unmatched bases: 9. Germline assignment: CDR1 MNHEY and CDR2 SVGAGI. The CDR3 DNA reads TGTGCCAGCAGTTACTCGAAGCTAGCGGGAGGGTCCCGCAATGAGCAGTTCTTC. The encoded protein is CASSYSKLAGGSRNEQFF.

The gene calls are TRBV20-1 and TRBJ1-6; tentatively, D is TRBD1 (5 bases). V was trimmed by 5 bases and J by 5 bases, leaving 16 bases between them. This CDR3 has 15 residues. Germline CDR1 DFQATT, CDR2 SNEGSKA (reference sequence). The chain's CDR3 is CSAGRPGTDNSPLHF. The CDR3 DNA reads TGCAGTGCTGGCAGACCCGGGACGGATAATTCACCCCTCCACTTT.

In this sample, this clonotype turned up a few times. V gene TRBV7-9 combines with J gene TRBJ1-5; D remains ambiguous. The V and J ends lost 2 bases and 6 bases respectively, with 8 bases between them. CDR3 length: 13 amino acids. From germline, CDR1 is SEHNR and CDR2 FQNEAQ (reference sequence). CDR3 sequence: CASSLNPGQPQHF. DNA of the CDR3: TGTGCCAGCAGCTTAAATCCAGGTCAGCCCCAGCATTTT.

There are many counts of this clonotype. The genes are TRBV10-3 and TRBJ2-7, with 8 bases identical to TRBD2. Germline V gene sequence: CDR1 ENHRY, CDR2 SYGVKD. After removal of 4 bases from V and 0 bases from J, the junction contained 5 bases not matched to a gene. This CDR3 region has 15 residues. This chain's CDR3 is CAISAGLGDSYEQYF. CDR3 in DNA: TGTGCCATCAGTGCGGGACTAGGGGACTCCTACGAGCAGTACTTC.

The V and J genes are TRBV28 and TRBJ2-1, with D possibly TRBD1 on 6 matching bases. This CDR3 has 14 residues. The germline CDR1 and CDR2 sequences are MDHEN and SYDVKM. V dropped 3 bases and J dropped 5 bases, with 11 bases sitting between them. CDR3 residues: CASSLTTGNNEQFF. The CDR3 region has the DNA TGTGCCAGCAGTTTGACAACAGGGAACAATGAGCAGTTCTTC.